The sequence of this T cell receptor (beta chain) was determined in a study of somatic mutations in cytotoxic T cells in rheumatoid arthritis. Study details: After diagnosis, patient blood (around 30 ml EDTA) was drawn right away, before any treatment was given.

This clone was found a few times. Its antigen is still unknown. General study points: CD8+ clonality increased with age in rheumatoid arthritis patients but not in healthy controls.

Per the authors' pipeline: Matches were rare between published virus-specific TCRB sequences and patient CD8+ clones exceeding 1%. The repertoire was sequenced with immunoSEQ multiplex PCR; TCRdb's copy has only in-frame clones and lacks some. V, J and clone size are those of that table, while D and trimming were read from the DNA. The sample lists about 23,000 clones, roughly 80% seen once, with less than 4% in the top ten. V dropped 1 base and J dropped 7 bases, with 13 bases sitting between them. This CDR3 is built from 14 residues. Germline-derived CDR1 and CDR2 are SEHNR and FQNEAQ (reference sequence).

The sequence was obtained from an adult with rheumatoid arthritis. This sequence joins TRBV7-9 and TRBJ1-2; tentatively, D is TRBD1 (6 bases). Sequenced: CD8+ T cells sorted from blood. CDR3 region: CASSLDPGAAGYTF. The CDR3 region has the DNA TGTGCCAGCAGCTTAGATCCGGGGGCGGCTGGCTACACCTTC.